These T cell receptor beta chains were read from a single sample in a study of CD8+ T cells in alopecia areata. Profiling relied on immunoSEQ multiplex PCR, and the TCRdb table lists in-frame clones only, not all of them. Here the sample spans under 250,000 clones, roughly 57% being singletons. This specimen was CD4+ T cells sorted from blood, taken at week 0. The origin of the receptors is a human donor with alopecia areata. The CDR3 runs from the conserved cysteine through the conserved F or W. Fields, in order: CDR3 DNA, CDR3 protein, clone size, J gene, D gene, V gene. The D gene is left open where the match is weak. The size field is filled for only some rows; it gives once, few, many or a size class.

DNA: TGCGCCAGCAGCTTCGGGACCTACGAGCAGTACTTC; CDR3: CASSFGTYEQYF; size: NA; J: TRBJ2-7; D: NA; V: TRBV5-1
DNA: TGTGCCAGCAGCTGGACTAGCGGGAGGGCGCCGGGGAATGAGCAGTTCTTC; CDR3: CASSWTSGRAPGNEQFF; size: few; J: TRBJ2-1; D: TRBD2; V: TRBV5-6
DNA: TGTGCCAGCAGCCCGTTAAACGGACTCACGAAGGAGCAGTACTTC; CDR3: CASSPLNGLTKEQYF; size: NA; J: TRBJ2-7; D: NA; V: TRBV14
DNA: TGTGCCAGCTCACCAACTCCCTACGAGCAGTACTTC; CDR3: CASSPTPYEQYF; size: NA; J: TRBJ2-7; D: NA; V: TRBV18
DNA: TGTGCCAGCAGCTTACTCCCCCCGGCTAGCGGGGACGAGCAGTACTTC; CDR3: CASSLLPPASGDEQYF; size: NA; J: TRBJ2-7; D: TRBD2; V: TRBV11-2
DNA: TGTGCCAGCAGTCCCTATGTGGGAGGAGGACAGCAAACCTACGAGCAGTACTTC; CDR3: CASSPYVGGGQQTYEQYF; size: NA; J: TRBJ2-7; D: NA; V: TRBV28
DNA: TGTGCCAGCAGCTTAGGGACTAACTACGAGCAGTACTTC; CDR3: CASSLGTNYEQYF; size: NA; J: TRBJ2-7; D: NA; V: TRBV7-8
DNA: TGCAGCGGGGCGGACAGGGTAGGTGAAGCTTTCTTT; CDR3: CSGADRVGEAFF; size: NA; J: TRBJ1-1; D: TRBD1; V: TRBV29-1
DNA: TGTGCCAGCAGTGAGGGTAGAGGGCAGCCCCAGCATTTT; CDR3: CASSEGRGQPQHF; size: NA; J: TRBJ1-5; D: NA; V: TRBV6-1
DNA: TGTGCCTGGGGGAGGGTCGACAGGGTAAGGGATGAGCAGTTCTTC; CDR3: CAWGRVDRVRDEQFF; size: NA; J: TRBJ2-1; D: NA; V: TRBV30
DNA: TGCAGCGTTGTTGCTTCCAGGGTCGGGGAGACCCAGTACTTC; CDR3: CSVVASRVGETQYF; size: few; J: TRBJ2-5; D: NA; V: TRBV29-1
DNA: TGTGCCATCAGTGAGTCCGCAAGGACAGGGGGGAGGGATGAGCAGTTCTTC; CDR3: CAISESARTGGRDEQFF; size: NA; J: TRBJ2-1; D: TRBD1; V: TRBV10-3
DNA: TGTGCCAGCAGTCCCAGGGTCCTGAACACTGAAGCTTTCTTT; CDR3: CASSPRVLNTEAFF; size: few; J: TRBJ1-1; D: NA; V: TRBV27
DNA: TGTGCCAGCAGCCCCCCGACAGGACATAGCAATCAGCCCCAGCATTTT; CDR3: CASSPPTGHSNQPQHF; size: NA; J: TRBJ1-5; D: NA; V: TRBV5-6
DNA: TGTGCCAGCAGCCGTCAGATATTAGCCAAAAACATTCAGTACTTC; CDR3: CASSRQILAKNIQYF; size: few; J: TRBJ2-4; D: NA; V: TRBV28
DNA: TGTGCCAGCAGAACCACAGGGGCTGGGGCCAACGTCCTGACTTTC; CDR3: CASRTTGAGANVLTF; size: few; J: TRBJ2-6; D: TRBD1; V: TRBV7-9
DNA: TGCAGCGTTGCTTTGAGGAGTTCTGTAATCGCTGAGCAGTTCTTC; CDR3: CSVALRSSVIAEQFF; size: few; J: TRBJ2-1; D: NA; V: TRBV29-1
DNA: TGCGCCAGCAGCCACACAGGGGGACCCTCCTACGAGCAGTACTTC; CDR3: CASSHTGGPSYEQYF; size: NA; J: TRBJ2-7; D: TRBD1; V: TRBV4-1
DNA: TGTGCCAGCAGCGGACAGCCGGGCCGGTCATCCGAGCAGTTCTTC; CDR3: CASSGQPGRSSEQFF; size: few; J: TRBJ2-1; D: NA; V: TRBV11-2
DNA: TGCGCCAGCAGCGAGGAGGGGGTAGCGCCTAACAATGAGCAGTTCTTC; CDR3: CASSEEGVAPNNEQFF; size: NA; J: TRBJ2-1; D: NA; V: TRBV5-1
DNA: TGTGCCAGCAGTTCCTACAACAGAAGCTACGAGCAGTACTTC; CDR3: CASSSYNRSYEQYF; size: NA; J: TRBJ2-7; D: NA; V: TRBV6-5
DNA: TGTGCCAGCAGCTTGGGACGGGGGGCTACCTACGAGCAGTACTTC; CDR3: CASSLGRGATYEQYF; size: few; J: TRBJ2-7; D: NA; V: TRBV5-4
DNA: TGTGCCAGCTCACCGGGACACTACCTAGAGACCCAGTACTTC; CDR3: CASSPGHYLETQYF; size: NA; J: TRBJ2-5; D: NA; V: TRBV18
DNA: TGTGCCTGGAGTGTACTCACAGCTAGTAACACTGAAGCTTTCTTT; CDR3: CAWSVLTASNTEAFF; size: NA; J: TRBJ1-1; D: NA; V: TRBV30
DNA: TGTGCCTGGGGACAGGGGGTCACCGGGGAGCTGTTTTTT; CDR3: CAWGQGVTGELFF; size: NA; J: TRBJ2-2; D: TRBD1; V: TRBV30
DNA: TGTGCCACCAGCAGAGAGGGCGGCGGCTACGAGCAGTACTTC; CDR3: CATSREGGGYEQYF; size: few; J: TRBJ2-7; D: NA; V: TRBV15
DNA: TGCAGCGGGACAGGTTGGAACACTGAAGCTTTCTTT; CDR3: CSGTGWNTEAFF; size: few; J: TRBJ1-1; D: TRBD1; V: TRBV29-1
DNA: TGTGCCAGCAGTGATTTGGGCCCTCTGGGCTACGAGCAGTACTTC; CDR3: CASSDLGPLGYEQYF; size: NA; J: TRBJ2-7; D: NA; V: TRBV2
DNA: TGTGCCAGCAGCTTTAGACAGGCTGGGGAGCAGTACTTC; CDR3: CASSFRQAGEQYF; size: once; J: TRBJ2-7; D: NA; V: TRBV5-4
DNA: TGTGCCAGCAGCTTGTACGGGACAGAAGAGACCCAGTACTTC; CDR3: CASSLYGTEETQYF; size: NA; J: TRBJ2-5; D: TRBD1; V: TRBV5-5
DNA: TGTGAAACTAGCAATCAGCCCCAGCATTTT; CDR3: CETSNQPQHF; size: few; J: TRBJ1-5; D: NA; V: TRBV5-6
DNA: TGTGCCACCAGCAGAGGAAGGGGGGAGACCCAGTACTTC; CDR3: CATSRGRGETQYF; size: NA; J: TRBJ2-5; D: NA; V: TRBV15
DNA: TGTGCCAGCTCACCAACAGGGCTGGGGACTGAAGCTTTCTTT; CDR3: CASSPTGLGTEAFF; size: NA; J: TRBJ1-1; D: NA; V: TRBV18
DNA: TGCGCCAGCAGCCGCAGACGGACTAGCGGGATGGCGTACACCGGGGAGCTGTTTTTT; CDR3: CASSRRRTSGMAYTGELFF; size: NA; J: TRBJ2-2; D: TRBD2; V: TRBV5-1
DNA: TGTGCCAGCAGTTACTCGACGGACACAGATACGCAGTATTTT; CDR3: CASSYSTDTDTQYF; size: NA; J: TRBJ2-3; D: NA; V: TRBV6-5
DNA: TGTGCCAGCAGCTTAATTCGACTAGCGGGTAGCGATGAGCAGTTCTTC; CDR3: CASSLIRLAGSDEQFF; size: NA; J: TRBJ2-1; D: TRBD2; V: TRBV7-3
DNA: TGCAGCTTGGGGCACCCCACGGGCGAGCAGTACTTC; CDR3: CSLGHPTGEQYF; size: NA; J: TRBJ2-7; D: NA; V: TRBV29-1
DNA: TGTGCCAGCAGCTCCGGGACAACTGGCAACACCATATATTTT; CDR3: CASSSGTTGNTIYF; size: few; J: TRBJ1-3; D: NA; V: TRBV7-8
DNA: TGTGCCAGCAGTCCCGGGCCGATTAGGTCGCATAATTCACCCCTCCACTTT; CDR3: CASSPGPIRSHNSPLHF; size: NA; J: TRBJ1-6; D: NA; V: TRBV27
DNA: TGCGCCAGCAGCTCGCGGGACAGGGGCTACGAGCAGTACTTC; CDR3: CASSSRDRGYEQYF; size: once; J: TRBJ2-7; D: TRBD1; V: TRBV5-1
DNA: TGTGCCAGCAGCGGCGCGGGCGGGGTATCCTACAATGAGCAGTTCTTC; CDR3: CASSGAGGVSYNEQFF; size: few; J: TRBJ2-1; D: NA; V: TRBV2
DNA: TGTGCCAGCAGCTTAGCGGGCCCGGGAGAGACCCAGTACTTC; CDR3: CASSLAGPGETQYF; size: few; J: TRBJ2-5; D: NA; V: TRBV7-2
DNA: TGTGCCACCAGCAGAGAAAATGAAGGCACTGAAGCTTTCTTT; CDR3: CATSRENEGTEAFF; size: NA; J: TRBJ1-1; D: NA; V: TRBV15
DNA: TGTGCCAGCAGTGATATACTTACGGGACACCAGAAAGGAGATACGCAGTATTTT; CDR3: CASSDILTGHQKGDTQYF; size: few; J: TRBJ2-3; D: NA; V: TRBV2
DNA: TGTGCCAGCAGCTTAGCCCAGGGACTAGCGGGTCTGAGAGATACGCAGTATTTT; CDR3: CASSLAQGLAGLRDTQYF; size: few; J: TRBJ2-3; D: TRBD2; V: TRBV7-8
DNA: TGTGCCAGCAGCTCACAGGGGTCCAGAGGAGAGACCCAGTACTTC; CDR3: CASSSQGSRGETQYF; size: few; J: TRBJ2-5; D: TRBD1; V: TRBV7-9
DNA: TGCAGCGTTGAAGCAAGACAGGGCCAGTTCTTC; CDR3: CSVEARQGQFF; size: NA; J: TRBJ2-1; D: TRBD1; V: TRBV29-1
DNA: TGTGCCAGCAGACGACTAGCGGGGGGAACAGATACGCAGTATTTT; CDR3: CASRRLAGGTDTQYF; size: NA; J: TRBJ2-3; D: TRBD2; V: TRBV6-1
DNA: TGCGCCAGCATGGGGACTAGCGGCAACAATGAGCAGTTCTTC; CDR3: CASMGTSGNNEQFF; size: NA; J: TRBJ2-1; D: TRBD2; V: TRBV10-2
DNA: TGCGCCAGCAGTCATAGCGGGATCCCCAATAGCACAGATACGCAGTATTTT; CDR3: CASSHSGIPNSTDTQYF; size: NA; J: TRBJ2-3; D: TRBD2; V: TRBV23-1
DNA: TGTGCCTGGGGCACAGTCACAGATACGCAGTATTTT; CDR3: CAWGTVTDTQYF; size: NA; J: TRBJ2-3; D: NA; V: TRBV30
DNA: TGCGCCAGCAGCTTGGGTTCCGGGTCAGTGGCTAACGAGCAGTACTTC; CDR3: CASSLGSGSVANEQYF; size: NA; J: TRBJ2-7; D: NA; V: TRBV5-1
DNA: TGTGCCAGCAGCTTAGGATCTGGGGCCAACGTCCTGACTTTC; CDR3: CASSLGSGANVLTF; size: NA; J: TRBJ2-6; D: NA; V: TRBV7-2
DNA: TGCGCCAGCAGCCTTCTAGCGGGAGTAAGGGTCAATGAGCAGTTCTTC; CDR3: CASSLLAGVRVNEQFF; size: few; J: TRBJ2-1; D: TRBD2; V: TRBV4-1
DNA: TGTGCCAGCAGTGTAACTAGCGGGGAAAACATTCAGTACTTC; CDR3: CASSVTSGENIQYF; size: few; J: TRBJ2-4; D: TRBD2; V: TRBV2